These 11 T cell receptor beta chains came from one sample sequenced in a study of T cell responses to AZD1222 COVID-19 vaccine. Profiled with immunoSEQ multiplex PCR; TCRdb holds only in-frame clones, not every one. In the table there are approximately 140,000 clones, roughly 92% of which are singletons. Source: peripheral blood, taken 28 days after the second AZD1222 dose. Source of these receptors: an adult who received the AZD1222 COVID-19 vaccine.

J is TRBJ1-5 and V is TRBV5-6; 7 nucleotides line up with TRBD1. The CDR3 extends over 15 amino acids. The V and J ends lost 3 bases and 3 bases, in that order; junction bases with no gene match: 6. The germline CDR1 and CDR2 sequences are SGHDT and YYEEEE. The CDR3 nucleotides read TGTGCCAGCAGCTCCTTTGACAGGGACAATCAGCCCCAGCATTTT. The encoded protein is CASSSFDRDNQPQHF. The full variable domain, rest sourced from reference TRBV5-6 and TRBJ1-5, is DAGVTQSPTHLIKTRGQQVTLRCSPKSGHDTVSWYQQALGQGPQFIFQYYEEEERQRGNFPDRFSGHQFPNYSSELNVNALLLGDSALYLCASSSFDRDNQPQHFGDGTRLSIL.

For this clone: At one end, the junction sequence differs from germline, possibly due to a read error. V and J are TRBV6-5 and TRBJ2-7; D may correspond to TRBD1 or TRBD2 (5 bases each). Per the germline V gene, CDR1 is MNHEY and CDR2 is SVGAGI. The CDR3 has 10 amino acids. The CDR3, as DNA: TGTGCCACATCCAACGGGGCTTTCGTTTTC. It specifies CATSNGAFVF.

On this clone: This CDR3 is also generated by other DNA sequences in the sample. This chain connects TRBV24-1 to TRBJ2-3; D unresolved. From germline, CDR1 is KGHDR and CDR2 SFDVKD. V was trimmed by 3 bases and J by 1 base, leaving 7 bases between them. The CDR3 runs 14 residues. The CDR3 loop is CATSDRTGTDTQYF. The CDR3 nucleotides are TGTGCCACCAGTGATCGGACGGGCACAGATACGCAGTATTTT.

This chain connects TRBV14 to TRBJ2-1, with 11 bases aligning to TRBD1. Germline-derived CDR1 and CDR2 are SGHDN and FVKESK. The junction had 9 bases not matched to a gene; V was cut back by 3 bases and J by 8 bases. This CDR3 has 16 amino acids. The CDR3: CASSHLDRGRGYEQFF. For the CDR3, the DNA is TGTGCCAGCAGCCACCTGGACAGGGGGCGGGGGTATGAGCAGTTCTTC.

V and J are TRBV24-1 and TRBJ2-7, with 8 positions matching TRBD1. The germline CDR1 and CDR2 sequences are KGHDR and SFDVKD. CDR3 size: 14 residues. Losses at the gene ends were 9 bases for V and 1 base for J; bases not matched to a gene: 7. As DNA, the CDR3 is TGTGCCACCTGCGGACAGGGTGGTTCCTACGAGCAGTACGTC. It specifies CATCGQGGSYEQYV.

CDR3 region: CASSYRTGNTGELFF. As DNA, the CDR3 is TGTGCCAGCAGTTACCGGACAGGGAACACCGGGGAGCTGTTTTTT. The chain has TRBV6-2 or TRBV6-3 and TRBJ2-2; TRBD1 agrees at 7 bases. The trim removed 2 bases at V and 1 base at J, leaving 1 base unmatched. The germline V gene has CDR1 MNHEY and CDR2 SVGEGT. The CDR3 is made up of 15 amino acids.

DNA for the CDR3: TGTGCCAGCAGCCCGACCATGTCCGGGGAGCTGTTTTTT. It encodes CASSPTMSGELFF. The V call is TRBV14, the J call TRBJ2-2; D unresolved. V dropped 4 bases and J dropped 6 bases, with 9 bases sitting between them. This CDR3 has 13 residues. Germline lookup yields CDR1 SGHDN and CDR2 FVKESK.

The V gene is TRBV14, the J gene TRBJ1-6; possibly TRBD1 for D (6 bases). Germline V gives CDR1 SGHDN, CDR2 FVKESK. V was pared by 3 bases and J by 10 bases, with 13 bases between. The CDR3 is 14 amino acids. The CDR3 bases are TGTGCCAGCAGCCAGGGGGGCCGGGAATCACCCCTCCACTTT. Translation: CASSQGGRESPLHF. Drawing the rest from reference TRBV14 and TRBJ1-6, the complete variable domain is EAGVTQFPSHSVIEKGQTVTLRCDPISGHDNLYWYRRVMGKEIKFLLHFVKESKQDESGMPNNRFLAERTGGTYSTLKVQPAELEDSGVYFCASSQGGRESPLHFGNGTRLTVT.

CDR3 protein: CASSLGTQGDYGYTF. In DNA form, the CDR3 reads TGTGCCAGCAGCTTGGGAACGCAGGGAGACTATGGCTACACCTTC. The V call is TRBV5-4, the J call TRBJ1-2, with D perhaps TRBD1 (5 bases). CDR1 and CDR2 (germline): SGHNT, YYREEE (reference sequence). This CDR3 region has 15 residues. The V and J ends lost 0 bases and 3 bases respectively, with 12 bases between them.

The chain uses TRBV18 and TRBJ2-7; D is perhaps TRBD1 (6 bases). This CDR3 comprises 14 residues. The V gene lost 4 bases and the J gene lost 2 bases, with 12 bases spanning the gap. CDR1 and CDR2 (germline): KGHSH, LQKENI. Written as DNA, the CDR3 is TGTGCCAGCTCACTGGGGGCGGGCACCTACGAGCAGTACGTC. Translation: CASSLGAGTYEQYV.

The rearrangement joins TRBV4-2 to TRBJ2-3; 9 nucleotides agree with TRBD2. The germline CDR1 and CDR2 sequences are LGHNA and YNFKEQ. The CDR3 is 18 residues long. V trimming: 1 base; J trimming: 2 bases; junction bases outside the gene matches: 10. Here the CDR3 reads CASSQGLAGGSFTDTQYF. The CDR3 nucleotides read TGTGCCAGCAGCCAAGGGTTGGCGGGAGGGTCATTCACAGATACGCAGTATTTT.